Sequencing of this TCR beta chain was carried out in a study of beta chain features in type 1 diabetes (dated by TCRdb to between 2017 and 2018). A note on the overall study: Mean age, gender distribution, total cell number and subset yield were not different between patients and healthy donors. The study compared TCRB repertoires of sorted circulating CD4+ T cell subsets between recently diagnosed type 1 diabetes patients and matched healthy donors. Regulatory and stem cell-like memory subsets were obtained from only 8 patients and roughly eight healthy donors, while naive and central memory subsets were obtained from all 30 or so donors. A total of roughly 99,000,000 sorted cells were examined across all samples, and the number of cells per subset was strongly correlated with RNA yield.

From each donor, a single peripheral blood sample of 90 to 150 mL on average was drawn into heparinised tubes. Using a panel that included CD45RO, CCR7, CD25, CD127, CD95 and CD27, naive, central memory, regulatory and stem cell-like memory CD4+ T cells were sorted on a BD FACSAria II. A purity above 95% was achieved for all sorted populations. PBMCs were isolated immediately by Lymphoprep density gradient centrifugation and stained directly without culture. To minimize batch effects, samples were stained and sorted in pairs, one healthy donor with one patient per experiment. Comment on this clone: The antigen this receptor binds is unknown. It has no much larger one-base neighbor in the sample; base qualities were not kept.

Measured from the cysteine to the phenylalanine, the CDR3 is 12 residues long. Here the CDR3 DNA is all that survives: 36 bases in frame from base 1. The germline V gene encodes CDR1 SQVTM and CDR2 ANQGSEA. V loses 6 bases at its end and J loses 2 bases; junction bases beyond the gene matches: 3. General study outcomes and caveats: Shorter templates might have been favored by PCR, but patient and control samples were amplified and corrected together, so both groups would have been affected equally by any skew. Because cDNA was sequenced instead of genomic DNA, activated cells with high expression could be over-represented, although the groups did not differ in activation or CD3 levels. Fewer insertions and more nucleotide deletions at VDJ recombination sites were observed in patients with type 1 diabetes, implying thymic rearrangement abnormalities. In all four CD4+ subsets, TCRB CDR3 length was moderately but significantly shorter in type 1 diabetes patients. HLA sub-analyses involved small numbers of individuals, so any influence of HLA type on TCRB rearrangement remained unresolved. Naive, central memory and regulatory TCRB repertoires appeared to be more similar among patients than among healthy donors.

The High Capacity cDNA Reverse Transcription Kit was used to reverse transcribe all of the isolated RNA, meaning that expressed TCRB transcripts were what got sequenced. Deep immunoSEQ sequencing was applied to naive, central memory and regulatory T cell samples, giving an average of roughly 3.5 million total reads per sample. Sorted cells were lysed in RLT buffer and RNA was extracted with DNase-treated RNeasy Micro or Mini kits, depending on cell number. Each cell subset was processed separately to prevent cross-contamination, with patient and healthy donor samples processed together. TCRB sequences were amplified from cDNA with the immunoSEQ multiplex PCR, producing 87-bp fragments spanning the CDR3 region. The amplicons were sequenced using the Illumina HiSeq platform. In the original analysis: Synthetic template baselines were used to correct PCR bias computationally, reads within Hamming distance 2 were collapsed, and singletons that could not be merged were discarded. By aligning reads against IMGT, V, D and J genes, CDR3 length, and insertions or deletions at six rearrangement sites were assigned. Within each subset, clonotype counts were normalized to sorted cell number, after which true diversity and Gini coefficients were computed with the tcR R package. The overlap coefficient, calculated on TCRB nucleotide sequences, was used to quantify repertoire sharing. Out-of-frame TCRB sequences from naive cells were analyzed to stand in for the pre-selection repertoire. The source is immuneACCESS, and TCRdb retained only in-frame sequences with V and J called. Part of the clones is not carried over; for the studies checked, unresolved V genes explain less than half of this, and the remainder is unexplained. From that table come the V and J calls and clone size; the DNA was used to work out D and trimming. The sample table lists more than 250,000 clones, around 21% of them with a count of one. The top ten hold 0.028% of the sample.

Sequences were obtained from naive CD4+ T cells from blood. This specimen's cell subset or site label, per the study, means: true naive CD4+ T cells. The rearranged chain carries TRBV29-1 and TRBJ2-7; the central 8 bases match TRBD1. This TCR was sampled from a woman between 40 and 50 years old with type 1 diabetes. Read as DNA, the sequence is TGCAGCGTGGAGGACAGGGCCTACGAGCAGTACTTC. Its coded protein is CSVEDRAYEQYF.